Listed here is a single TCR beta chain. Its antigen target is currently unknown. No much larger clone is present one base from it, and per-base qualities are unavailable. The data derive from a study of CD8 T cells in Susac syndrome (dated by TCRdb to about 2019). As for the study more broadly: Of the Susac syndrome patients who were sequenced, about 6 had clinically active disease and roughly eight were in clinical remission. At blood withdrawal, Susac syndrome patients were therapy-naive, treated with corticosteroids (with IVIg additionally given to some), or treated with IVIg alone. Whether CD8+ T cell activation and differentiation in Susac syndrome was antigen driven was tested using repertoire sequencing.

Peripheral blood CD8+ and CD4+ T cells from healthy donors, Susac syndrome patients and multiple sclerosis patients were profiled by high-throughput TCR beta sequencing. The Susac syndrome patients fulfilled recently defined diagnostic criteria for definite or probable disease. Bulk CD8+ and CD4+ T cells were purified by magnetic negative isolation, whereas CD8+ TEMRA cells were enriched by FACS. Blood was drawn into EDTA tubes, processed within 24 hours, and PBMCs were isolated by density gradient centrifugation. PBMCs destined for TCR sequencing were cryopreserved in liquid nitrogen and later thawed in a 37 °C water bath. The sorted or isolated CD4+, CD8+ and CD8+ TEMRA cells reached a purity of at least 90%. RNA was extracted using the RNeasy kit, and roughly 0.5 to 1 ug of the RNA was reverse transcribed with random hexamers. The immunoSEQ multiplex PCR assay, covering 54 Vbeta and 13 Jbeta segments, was used to amplify TCR beta CDR3 regions. PCR amplification bias was corrected using a synthetic template baseline for primer optimization and computational correction. On the authors' methods: Reads were annotated to V, D and J genes according to IMGT and were analyzed with immunoSEQ Analyzer, with only productive sequences retained. To calculate clonality, Shannon entropy was normalized by log2 of the number of productive unique sequences and then subtracted from one. Public and private clones were assessed among the 100 most prevalent clones of each patient and control. Clones were defined as Susac-specific if absent from the healthy and MS cohorts, from 900 to 1,300 published viral clones and from other ImmuneACCESS disease sequences. Using fastp at Q25 and MiXCR, TCRdb reprocessed the public reads and kept productive beta chains. When rows share a CDR3 protein, they turn into one entry using the most common DNA and genes. Clone size and V and J calls follow TCRdb, not the original study. The sample records around 170,000 distinct CDR3 sequences, approximately 96% of which are singletons. 0.098% of the sample comes from the top ten.

The paper's findings and limits, for the study overall: The study acknowledged that relatively few individuals were included in the TCR sequencing and HLA analysis. In patients with Susac syndrome, the CD4+ T cell repertoire showed no detectable clonal expansion.

The receptor was derived from a human donor with Susac syndrome. Sequencing used CD4+ T cells from PBMCs.

The CDR3 protein: CASSLVLAGGHSVYEQYF. The DNA is as follows: TGTGCCAGCAGCTTAGTACTAGCGGGGGGCCATTCCGTCTACGAGCAGTACTTC. The chain joins TRBV11-1 to TRBJ2-7; TRBD2 agrees with 12 junctional bases. CDR1 and CDR2 are read off the germline V gene (reference sequence) as SGHAT and FQDESV. The CDR3 measures 18 amino acids from cysteine to phenylalanine. The kept DNA is CDR3 alone, 54 bases in frame from the first base. From V the trimming removes 1 base and from J it removes 3 bases, while the gene matches leave 10 bases of the junction unaccounted for.